This T cell receptor beta chain comes out of a study of cytomegalovirus exposure and HLA in healthy donors (dated by TCRdb to the late 2010s). In terms of the full investigation: According to a later analysis, the 120 or so validation repertoires were produced on the same platform as the approximately 610 repertoires of the first cohort. The aim of the study was to test whether cataloging public T cell receptors could identify signatures of past pathogen exposure. In addition to the first cohort of around 670 subjects, a separate validation cohort of approximately 120 different subjects was used. High-throughput TCR immunosequencing, statistical association of individual TCRs with disease status, and machine learning were combined to predict cytomegalovirus infection status. The paper's findings and limits, for the study overall: In the study, 150 to 200 TCR beta chains were listed as associated with cytomegalovirus. Of the cluster scores, roughly 93% were above 0 in a later analysis, which found that TCRs clustered in the first cohort also tended to co-occur in the 95 to 150 validation repertoires. In both the original and validation cohorts, the classifier was reported to diagnose cytomegalovirus status with high specificity and sensitivity. The authors suggested that the approach could potentially be generalized to other disease states and immunological phenotypes. A few of the identified cytomegalovirus-associated TCR beta chains were confirmed in vitro to be specific for cytomegalovirus antigens. A later analysis had no HLA typing for the validation cohort, so co-occurrence there was scored across all 110 or so repertoires. Across donors, most TCR sequences were observed very rarely, whereas some public TCRs were present in many individuals.

A word on this clone: The clone's antigen remains unknown. No much larger clonotype is one base removed from it; base qualities were not supplied.

Libraries were built with the immunoSEQ multiplex PCR assay. As for the authors' bioinformatics: A statistical classification framework was built for diagnosing cytomegalovirus status from the catalog of TCR beta chain sequences. In TCRdb, the immuneACCESS table is reduced to in-frame sequences with V and J assigned. These tables do not hold every clone; where another copy was compared, an unresolved V gene accounts for under half, and the others remain unexplained. For V, J and clone size, that table is used; D and trimming come from the DNA. Recorded for this sample are about 170,000 clones; around 92% of them occurred a single time. The ten most abundant clones make up around a tenth of the sample. Per the germline V gene, SGHRS is the CDR1 and YFSETQ is the CDR2. Reading from cysteine to phenylalanine, the CDR3 counts 14 amino acids. This entry keeps only the CDR3 DNA: 42 bases, framed from base 1. Trimming at the junction amounts to 4 bases on V and 8 bases on J, and the germline ends lie 18 bases apart.

The donors were included in the validation cohort of roughly 130 subjects, a group kept apart from the roughly 670-subject first cohort. Rearrangement joined TRBV5-1 to TRBJ1-2, and TRBD1 may be the D gene, going by 6 matching bases. This receptor was taken from a woman aged 18-29 years in good health and CMV-seropositive. Specimen: PBMCs. CDR3 protein: CASSATGGLEGYTF. The bases are TGCGCCAGCAGCGCGACGGGGGGCTTAGAGGGCTACACCTTC.